This TCR beta chain was sequenced during a study of blood T cells in healthy people across ages. J gave up 4 bases and V 2 bases, and 20 bases lay outside the gene matches. The CDR3 consists of 20 residues. The V gene's germline CDR1 is LGHNA and CDR2 YNFKEQ. A sample-barcoded 5' primer and a J-beta primer mix were used in a second PCR of roughly 6 to 11 cycles. A single record per CDR3 protein comes from TCRdb applying MiXCR to the 5' RACE reads. The table includes approximately 800,000 distinct CDR3 sequences, roughly 40% detected once. The study's findings and limits: The diversity estimates, figures obtained from one million T cells, were considered underestimates.

This clonotype was seen a handful of times. What it binds is unknown. Extractions gave at least 6 micrograms of total RNA per sample. The sample was blood. The chain combines TRBV4-2 with TRBJ2-4, with TRBD1 matching 7 bases. This clonotype originated in a man between 18 and 29 years old in good health. CDR3 in DNA: TGTGCCAGCAGCCAAATCTCCTCTGGGCGACTCGACAGGGCGAAAAACATTCAGTACTTC. Its protein is CASSQISSGRLDRAKNIQYF.